The T cell receptor (beta chain) described here comes from a study of technical replicates of blood from several donors. Germline-derived CDR1 and CDR2 are SGHNT and YYREEE (reference sequence). V was pared by 4 bases and J by 3 bases, with 4 bases of the junction left unmatched. This CDR3 has 16 residues. Assay used: immunoSEQ multiplex PCR; TCRdb lists only in-frame clones, some missing. Of over 50,000 clones in the sample, around 97% are singletons; the top ten hold 0.19%. The V gene is TRBV5-4, the J gene TRBJ2-3; 14 bases line up with TRBD2. The sequenced sample consisted of T cells isolated from PBMCs. The source of this sequence is a human donor in good health. The CDR3: CASSIRLAGGTDTQYF. The CDR3 bases are TGTGCCAGCAGCATCCGACTAGCGGGAGGGACAGATACGCAGTATTTT.